This T cell receptor beta chain emerged from a study of cytomegalovirus exposure and HLA in healthy donors. Regarding the study as a whole: A few chains linked to CMV were shown in vitro to be specific for CMV antigens. In a later analysis, HLA-associated beta chains showed higher expansion and lower generation probabilities than comparable chains.

It was with 60 Vbeta and 13 Jbeta primers that the PCR ran. Assay used: immunoSEQ multiplex PCR; TCRdb lists only in-frame clones, some missing. The table lists over 100,000 clones, 75% to 85% of them singletons. V was trimmed by 5 bases and J by 6 bases, leaving 14 bases between them. The germline V gene encodes CDR1 MGHDK and CDR2 SYGVNS. CDR3 size: 13 residues. For this clone: The antigen is unknown.

The V call is TRBV25-1, the J call TRBJ2-7; possibly TRBD1 for D (6 bases). Specimen: PBMCs. This receptor was obtained from a middle-aged woman in good health and CMV-seronegative. CDR3 sequence reads: CASSSDRISEQYF. The CDR3 coding sequence is TGTGCCAGCAGTTCAGACAGGATTAGCGAGCAGTACTTC.